The source of this T cell receptor beta chain is a study of blood T cells in healthy people across ages. In the study overall: Using template switching, researchers captured about one barcoded beta molecule for each two T cells. Points from the study as a whole: Unsorted PBMC input precluded a conclusive naive versus antigen-experienced comparison. It was held that diversity estimates obtained from one million T cells represented underestimates.

This clonotype was found a few times. Its specificity is not known. The second PCR ran roughly 7 to 12 cycles with a sample-barcoded 5' primer and J-beta primers. TCRdb reprocessed the 5' RACE reads via MiXCR and lists one record per CDR3 protein. The table includes 700,000 to 900,000 distinct CDR3 sequences, roughly 24% detected once. V was clipped by 6 bases and J by 4 bases; unmatched bases: 6. Germline V gene lookup returns CDR1 DFQATT and CDR2 SNEGSKA (reference sequence). This CDR3 spans 12 amino acids. This sample was shared with a second study, whose subject was T cells of mothers and their children. That work adds: No clone of persistent microchimeric T cells was detected.

This clonotype was sampled from a boy aged 10-17 years in good health. The sequenced material came from blood. The V gene is TRBV20-1, the J gene TRBJ2-7; 7 nucleotides line up with TRBD1. CDR3 nucleotides: TGCAGTGCCCCGAGGGGGCCGTACGAGCAGTACTTC. Its translation is CSAPRGPYEQYF.